This entry lists 27 T cell receptor beta chains sequenced from one sample in a study of blood T cell repertoires in COVID-19. Profiled with immunoSEQ multiplex PCR; TCRdb holds only in-frame clones, not every one. The table includes 150,000 to 200,000 clones, 85% detected once. Specimen: peripheral blood. These receptors all stem from a human donor with acute or convalescent COVID-19. The donor label of this sample is uncertain.

The V and J genes are TRBV5-1 and TRBJ2-2; unclear D gene. Deletions cut 0 bases from V and 2 bases from J, with 11 bases between. Germline values: CDR1 SGHRS, CDR2 YFSETQ. The CDR3 has 16 amino acids. CDR3 sequence (DNA): TGCGCCAGCAGCTTGGCCGCTAGTCGTAACACCGGGGAGCTGTTTTTT. It is translated as CASSLAASRNTGELFF.

This clone has just a few counts. The V gene is TRBV27, the J gene TRBJ2-1; the D is unclear. CDR3 length equals 15 residues. V lost 3 bases to trimming and J lost 6 bases, with 15 bases between them. Germline-derived CDR1 and CDR2 are MNHEY and SMNVEV (reference sequence). This chain's CDR3 is CASSFAERGSNEQFF. CDR3 DNA: TGTGCCAGCAGTTTTGCGGAAAGAGGATCCAATGAGCAGTTCTTC.

V is TRBV30 and J is TRBJ2-3; 7 bases map to TRBD1. V dropped 5 bases and J dropped 7; count of bases not matched to a gene: 12. CDR3 length: 14 amino acids. Germline V gives CDR1 GTSNPN, CDR2 SVGIG (reference sequence). CDR3 sequence: CAWSDRVGLYTQYF. In DNA, the CDR3 is TGTGCCTGGTCCGACAGGGTTGGCTTATATACGCAGTATTTT.

The chain joins TRBV7-9 to TRBJ1-3; 8 nucleotides match TRBD1. Trimming cost V 8 bases and J 2 bases; bases outside gene matches: 2. The CDR3 is made up of 13 amino acids. Germline lookup yields CDR1 SEHNR and CDR2 FQNEAQ (reference sequence). The CDR3 nucleotides read TGTGCCAGCCGGGACAGGACTGGAAACACCATATATTTT. Its translation: CASRDRTGNTIYF.

The gene calls are TRBV5-1 and TRBJ2-4; 11 nucleotides match TRBD2. J lost 5 bases, V lost 2 bases, and 3 bases had no gene match. Per the germline V gene, CDR1 is SGHRS and CDR2 is YFSETQ. CDR3 length: 15 residues. As DNA, the CDR3 is TGCGCCAGCAGCTTTACTAGCGGGGGCCAAAACATTCAGTACTTC. Translated: CASSFTSGGQNIQYF.

The CDR3 DNA reads as TGTGCCTGGAGTACCTCAGGGACAGGTACCCTATCCTATGGCTACACCTTC. It encodes CAWSTSGTGTLSYGYTF. V is TRBV30 and J is TRBJ1-2, with TRBD1 matching 8 bases. The CDR3 covers 17 residues. Germline trimming cut 2 bases from V and 4 bases from J; bases unmatched to any gene: 15. Germline CDR1 GTSNPN, CDR2 SVGIG (reference sequence).

V and J are TRBV30 and TRBJ1-6; no clear D. Trimming left V 4 bases short and J 0 bases short, with 13 bases between. Germline V CDR1 and CDR2: GTSNPN, SVGIG (reference sequence). The CDR3 sequence is 16 residues long. CDR3 coding DNA: TGTGCCTGGACCGTTTACAGCAGCTCCTATAATTCACCCCTCCACTTT. This codes for CAWTVYSSSYNSPLHF.

This rearrangement joins TRBV13 to TRBJ2-2, with a possible D match to TRBD1 (5 bases). The V end was cut by 3 bases, the J end by 4 bases, with 9 bases between. The CDR3 loop spans 14 amino acids. Germline V CDR1 and CDR2: PRHDT, FYEKMQ (reference sequence). The CDR3 nucleotides are TGTGCCAGCAGCTTTGGGGCGCTCACCGGGGAGCTGTTTTTT. It encodes CASSFGALTGELFF.

The chain employs TRBV5-5 and TRBJ1-5, with 10 bases matching TRBD1. Germline V gives CDR1 SGHKS, CDR2 YYEKEE (reference sequence). This CDR3 has 16 amino acids. J gave up 6 bases and V 4 bases, and 10 bases lay outside the gene matches. The CDR3 nucleotides are TGTGCCAGCAGCGCCGGACCCGACAGGGGGCTTCAGCCCCAGCATTTT. The encoded protein is CASSAGPDRGLQPQHF.

This clone was detected a few times. The chain carries TRBV7-9 and TRBJ1-5, with TRBD1 matching 9 bases. CDR3 length: 15 amino acids. V shed 5 bases and J 0 bases; nucleotides not matched to a gene: 2. Germline CDR1 reads SEHNR; CDR2 reads FQNEAQ (reference sequence). CDR3 protein: CASSTGQGSNQPQHF. In DNA form, the CDR3 reads TGTGCCAGCAGCACGGGACAGGGTAGCAATCAGCCCCAGCATTTT.

The chain employs TRBV6-5 and TRBJ1-4; D gene uncertain. Trimming cost V 2 bases and J 8 bases, with 15 bases left between them. Germline V lookup: CDR1 MNHEY, CDR2 SVGAGI. The CDR3 runs to 15 residues. CDR3 in amino acids: CASSYELGVGEKLFF. As DNA, the CDR3 is TGTGCCAGCAGTTACGAGCTGGGAGTTGGAGAAAAACTGTTTTTT.

This chain links TRBV5-5 with TRBJ2-7, with TRBD2 identical over 7 bases. V shed 1 base, J shed 5 bases, and the junction held 3 bases outside the gene matches. The CDR3 contains 13 residues. Germline values: CDR1 SGHKS, CDR2 YYEKEE (reference sequence). In DNA, the CDR3 is TGTGCCAGCAGCTTGTACGCGGGGGACGAGCAGTACTTC. Its translation is CASSLYAGDEQYF. Full variable domain (rest looked up from reference TRBV5-5 and TRBJ2-7): DAGVTQSPTHLIKTRGQQVTLRCSPISGHKSVSWYQQVLGQGPQFIFQYYEKEERGRGNFPDRFSARQFPNYSSELNVNALLLGDSALYLCASSLYAGDEQYFGPGTRLTVT.

This chain links TRBV19 with TRBJ1-6, with D perhaps matching TRBD1 (6 bases). With 5 bases removed from V and 10 bases from J, the gap between germline ends came to 6 bases. This CDR3 has 11 amino acids. Germline V gives CDR1 LNHDA, CDR2 SQIVND (reference sequence). CDR3 sequence (DNA): TGTGCCAGTAGTCAGGGGTCACCCCTCCACTTT. Residues: CASSQGSPLHF.

V usage is TRBV5-1 and J usage is TRBJ2-3; a weak D match, TRBD2 (6 bases). V was cut by 4 bases and J by 1 base, with 22 bases left in between. This CDR3 is built from 18 residues. Looked up from germline, CDR1 is SGHRS and CDR2 is YFSETQ. DNA for the CDR3: TGCGCCAGCAGCATAGGGACTTCGGGAGTACGCGGCACAGATACGCAGTATTTT. Translated, it gives CASSIGTSGVRGTDTQYF.

The rearrangement joins TRBV14 to TRBJ2-5, with unresolved D. The CDR3 contains 17 residues. V lost 3 bases and J 4 bases, leaving 21 bases between the germline ends. The V gene's germline CDR1 is SGHDN and CDR2 FVKESK. Here the CDR3 DNA reads TGTGCCAGCAGCCACGGCAGACACAAGCATTTAGTAGAGACCCAGTACTTC. Translated, it gives CASSHGRHKHLVETQYF.

The chain employs TRBV5-1 and TRBJ1-6; D might be TRBD1 (5 bases). Germline CDR1 is SGHRS and CDR2 is YFSETQ. The CDR3 length is 17 residues. V lost 0 bases, J lost 3 bases, and 13 bases lay in between. The DNA for the CDR3 is TGCGCCAGCAGCTTGGCCGGGGGTGGGTACTATAATTCACCCCTCCACTTT. Its protein is CASSLAGGGYYNSPLHF.

The gene calls are TRBV24-1 and TRBJ1-5, with TRBD1 matching 8 bases. The V segment lost 2 bases and the J segment 1 base; nucleotides outside the gene matches: 3. The germline CDR1 and CDR2 sequences are KGHDR and SFDVKD. This CDR3 contains 16 residues. The CDR3 bases are TGTGCCACCAGTGATTCCACAGGGGGAAGCAATCAGCCCCAGCATTTT. Encoded protein: CATSDSTGGSNQPQHF.

The chain is built from TRBV27 and TRBJ1-6, with TRBD1 identical over 8 bases. The CDR3 covers 14 residues. J gave up 10 bases and V 6 bases, and 8 bases lay outside the gene matches. The germline V gene encodes CDR1 MNHEY and CDR2 SMNVEV (reference sequence). In DNA form, the CDR3 reads TGTGCCAGCAGCACGGACAGGGAGAGGTCACCCCTCCACTTT. Translating it yields CASSTDRERSPLHF.

V and J are TRBV5-4 and TRBJ1-1, with 7 nucleotides matching TRBD1. V lost 2 bases to trimming and J lost 6 bases; unmatched junction nucleotides: 10. Germline values: CDR1 SGHNT, CDR2 YYREEE (reference sequence). The CDR3 extends over 15 amino acids. Written as DNA, the CDR3 is TGTGCCAGCAGCTTATACTTGACAGGGCTGGCTGAAGCTTTCTTT. This codes for CASSLYLTGLAEAFF. Full variable domain (remainder filled in from reference TRBV5-4 and TRBJ1-1): ETGVTQSPTHLIKTRGQQVTLRCSSQSGHNTVSWYQQALGQGPQFIFQYYREEENGRGNFPPRFSGLQFPNYSSELNVNALELDDSALYLCASSLYLTGLAEAFFGQGTRLTVV.

In this sample, this clone turned up once. This chain uses TRBV6-5 with TRBJ1-3; D possibly corresponds to TRBD1 (6 bases). V was cut by 5 bases and J by 2 bases, with 10 bases left in between. Germline V CDR1 and CDR2: MNHEY, SVGAGI. The CDR3 is made up of 14 amino acids. CDR3 residues: CASSRNRAGNTIYF. CDR3 DNA: TGTGCCAGCAGTCGCAACAGGGCTGGAAACACCATATATTTT.

The chain couples TRBV15 to TRBJ2-3, with 7 nucleotides matching TRBD2. The V and J ends lost 1 base and 0 bases, in that order; junction bases with no gene match: 1. The CDR3 loop spans 15 amino acids. The germline CDR1 and CDR2 sequences are LNHNV and YYDKDF (reference sequence). CDR3 in DNA: TGTGCCACCAGCAGAGTACTAGCGAGCACAGATACGCAGTATTTT. Protein product: CATSRVLASTDTQYF.

This chain uses TRBV5-1 with TRBJ1-3; weak D call: TRBD1 (6 bases). Between the trimmed V and J ends, which lost 2 bases and 2 bases, there was a span of 14 bases. Germline CDR1 and CDR2: SGHRS and YFSETQ. CDR3 length equals 16 residues. The CDR3 DNA is TGCGCCAGCAGCTTCGGACAGCTCATGGCTGGAAACACCATATATTTT. This codes for CASSFGQLMAGNTIYF.

The chain links TRBV19 to TRBJ2-6, with 8 bases aligning to TRBD1. The CDR3 is made up of 17 amino acids. Germline loops: CDR1 LNHDA, CDR2 SQIVND (reference sequence). After removal of 5 bases from V and 2 bases from J, the junction contained 8 bases not matched to a gene. The DNA for the CDR3 is TGTGCCAGTAGTTCACTGGACAGGGTGGCTGGGGCCAACGTCCTGACTTTC. This codes for CASSSLDRVAGANVLTF.

The chain couples TRBV19 to TRBJ2-5, with TRBD2 matching 13 bases. The V gene's germline CDR1 is LNHDA and CDR2 SQIVND (reference sequence). There are 16 residues in the CDR3. Germline trimming cut 3 bases from V and 5 bases from J; bases unmatched to any gene: 6. CDR3 loop: CASSIRTSGGIETQYF. In DNA form, the CDR3 reads TGTGCCAGTAGTATTCGGACTAGCGGGGGAATTGAGACCCAGTACTTC.

This clone has at least ten counts. The rearrangement joins TRBV24-1 to TRBJ1-5; 9 bases are shared with TRBD1. From germline, CDR1 is KGHDR and CDR2 SFDVKD. This CDR3 is built from 13 residues. V lost 10 bases to trimming and J lost 8 bases; unmatched junction nucleotides: 8. The CDR3 DNA follows: TGTGCCACGTCCCGGGACAGGGTGAAGCCCCAGCATTTT. Its protein is CATSRDRVKPQHF.

The chain is built from TRBV2 and TRBJ1-1; TRBD1 matches at 8 bases. After removal of 6 bases from V and 2 bases from J, the junction contained 11 bases not matched to a gene. The CDR3 sequence is 16 residues long. Germline CDR1 is SNHLY and CDR2 is FYNNEI. Written as DNA, the CDR3 is TGTGCCAGCAGCAGAACCGGGACAGGTAGAAACACTGAAGCTTTCTTT. Residues: CASSRTGTGRNTEAFF. The full variable domain, completed using reference TRBV2 and TRBJ1-1, is EPEVTQTPSHQVTQMGQEVILRCVPISNHLYFYWYRQILGQKVEFLVSFYNNEISEKSEIFDDQFSVERPDGSNFTLKIRSTKLEDSAMYFCASSRTGTGRNTEAFFGQGTRLTVV.

The chain combines TRBV6-6 with TRBJ2-5; 12 bases match TRBD2. The CDR3 is made up of 17 amino acids. Per the germline V gene, CDR1 is MNHNY and CDR2 is SVGAGI (reference sequence). The V and J ends lost 5 bases and 4 bases, in that order; junction bases with no gene match: 11. The chain's CDR3 is CASSRETSGGSRETQYF. DNA of the CDR3: TGTGCCAGCAGTCGCGAGACTAGCGGGGGCTCGAGAGAGACCCAGTACTTC.